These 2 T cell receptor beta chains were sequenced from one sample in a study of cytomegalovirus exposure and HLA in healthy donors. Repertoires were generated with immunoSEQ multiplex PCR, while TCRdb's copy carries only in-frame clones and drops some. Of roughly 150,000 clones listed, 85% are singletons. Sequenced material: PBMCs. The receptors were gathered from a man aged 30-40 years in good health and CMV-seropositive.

CDR3 in DNA: TGCAGTGCCCTCGGCAATGAGCAGTTCTTC. Amino acid sequence: CSALGNEQFF. V usage is TRBV20-1 and J usage is TRBJ2-1; D is unresolved. The germline V gene has CDR1 DFQATT and CDR2 SNEGSKA (reference sequence). There are 10 residues in the CDR3. Trimming removed 6 bases at V and 6 bases at J, with 6 bases between.

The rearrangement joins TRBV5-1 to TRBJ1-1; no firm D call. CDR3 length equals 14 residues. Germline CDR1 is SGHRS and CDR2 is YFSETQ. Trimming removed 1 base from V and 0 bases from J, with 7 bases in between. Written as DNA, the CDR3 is TGCGCCAGCAGCTTGTATAGTTTGAACACTGAAGCTTTCTTT. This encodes CASSLYSLNTEAFF.